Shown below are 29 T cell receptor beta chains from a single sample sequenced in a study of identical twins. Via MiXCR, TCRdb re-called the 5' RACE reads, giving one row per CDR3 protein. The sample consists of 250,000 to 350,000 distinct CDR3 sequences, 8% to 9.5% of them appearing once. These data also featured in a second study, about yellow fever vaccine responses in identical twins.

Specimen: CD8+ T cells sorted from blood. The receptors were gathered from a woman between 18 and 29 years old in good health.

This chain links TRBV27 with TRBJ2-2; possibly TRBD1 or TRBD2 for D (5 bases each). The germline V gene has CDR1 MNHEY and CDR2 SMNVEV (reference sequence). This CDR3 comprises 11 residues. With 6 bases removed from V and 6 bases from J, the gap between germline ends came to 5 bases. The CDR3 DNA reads TGTGCCAGCAGGGGGGCCGGGGAGCTGTTTTTT. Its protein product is CASRGAGELFF.

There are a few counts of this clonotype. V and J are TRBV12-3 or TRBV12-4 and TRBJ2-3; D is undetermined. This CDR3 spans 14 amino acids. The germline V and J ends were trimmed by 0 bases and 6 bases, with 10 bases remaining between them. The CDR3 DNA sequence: TGTGCCAGCAGTTTAGCCCCAAGTTCCGATACGCAGTATTTT. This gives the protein CASSLAPSSDTQYF.

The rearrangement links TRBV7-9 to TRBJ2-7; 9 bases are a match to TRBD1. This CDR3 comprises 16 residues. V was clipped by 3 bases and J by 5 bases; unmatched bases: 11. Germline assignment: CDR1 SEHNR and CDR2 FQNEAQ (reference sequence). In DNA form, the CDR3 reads TGTGCCAGCAGCTTTCCACCACAGGGGGCAGGCGACGAGCAGTACTTC. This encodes CASSFPPQGAGDEQYF.

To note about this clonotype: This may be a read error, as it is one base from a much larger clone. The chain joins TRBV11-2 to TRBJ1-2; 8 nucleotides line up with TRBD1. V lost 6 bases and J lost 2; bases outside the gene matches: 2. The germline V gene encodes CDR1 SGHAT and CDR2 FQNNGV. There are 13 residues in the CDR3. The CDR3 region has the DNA TGTGCCAGCAGAAGACAGGGGAACTATGGCTACACCTTC. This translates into CASRRQGNYGYTF.

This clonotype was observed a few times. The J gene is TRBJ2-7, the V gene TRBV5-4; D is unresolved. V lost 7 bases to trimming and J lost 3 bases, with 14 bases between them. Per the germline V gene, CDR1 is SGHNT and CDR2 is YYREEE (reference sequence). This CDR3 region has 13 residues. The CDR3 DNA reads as TGTGCCAGCTCCGGGCCACCAGGCTACGAGCAGTACTTC. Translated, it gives CASSGPPGYEQYF.

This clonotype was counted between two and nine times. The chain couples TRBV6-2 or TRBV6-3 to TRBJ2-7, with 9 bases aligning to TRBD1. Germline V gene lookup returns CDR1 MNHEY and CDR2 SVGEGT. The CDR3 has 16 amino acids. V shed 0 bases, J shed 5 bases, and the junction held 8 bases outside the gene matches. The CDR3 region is CASSYSGTGFGDEQYF. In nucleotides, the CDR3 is TGTGCCAGCAGTTACTCCGGGACAGGGTTCGGGGACGAGCAGTACTTC.

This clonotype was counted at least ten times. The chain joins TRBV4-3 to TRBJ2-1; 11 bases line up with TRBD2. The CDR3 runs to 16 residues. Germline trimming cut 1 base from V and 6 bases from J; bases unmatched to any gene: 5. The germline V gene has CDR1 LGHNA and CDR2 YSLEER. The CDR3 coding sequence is TGCGCCAGCAGCCAAGCGGGACTAGCGGATATCAATGAGCAGTTCTTC. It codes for CASSQAGLADINEQFF.

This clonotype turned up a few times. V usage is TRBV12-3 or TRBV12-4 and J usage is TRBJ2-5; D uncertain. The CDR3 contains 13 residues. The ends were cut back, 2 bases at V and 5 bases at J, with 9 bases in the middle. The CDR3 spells CASSLKGWETQYF. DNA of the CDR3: TGTGCCAGCAGTTTAAAGGGCTGGGAGACCCAGTACTTC.

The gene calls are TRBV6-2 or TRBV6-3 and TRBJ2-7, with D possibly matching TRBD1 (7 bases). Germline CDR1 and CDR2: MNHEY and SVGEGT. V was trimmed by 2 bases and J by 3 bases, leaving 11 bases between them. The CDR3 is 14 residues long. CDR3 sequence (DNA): TGTGCCAGCAGTTACGGAGGGGGCGTCTACGAGCAGTACTTC. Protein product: CASSYGGGVYEQYF.

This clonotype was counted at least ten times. CDR3 nucleotide sequence: TGTGCCACCCTTAGCGGGGCCAGGGAGCAGTTCTTC. Protein product: CATLSGAREQFF. The chain links TRBV12-3 or TRBV12-4 to TRBJ2-1; 8 bases align to TRBD2. V lost 10 bases and J lost 10; bases outside the gene matches: 9. The CDR3 runs 12 residues.

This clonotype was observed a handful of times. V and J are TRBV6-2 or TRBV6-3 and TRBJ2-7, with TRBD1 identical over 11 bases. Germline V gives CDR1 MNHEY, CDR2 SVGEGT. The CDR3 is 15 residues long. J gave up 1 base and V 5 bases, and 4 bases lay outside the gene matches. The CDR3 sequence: CASSTDRGRSYEQYF. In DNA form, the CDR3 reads TGTGCCAGCAGTACGGACAGGGGGCGGTCCTACGAGCAGTACTTC.

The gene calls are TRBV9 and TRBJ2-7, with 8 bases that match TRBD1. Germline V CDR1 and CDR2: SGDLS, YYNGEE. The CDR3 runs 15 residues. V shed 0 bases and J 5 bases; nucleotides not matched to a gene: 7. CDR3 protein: CASSVEQGVWDEQYF. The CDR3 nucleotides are TGTGCCAGCAGCGTAGAACAGGGGGTGTGGGACGAGCAGTACTTC.

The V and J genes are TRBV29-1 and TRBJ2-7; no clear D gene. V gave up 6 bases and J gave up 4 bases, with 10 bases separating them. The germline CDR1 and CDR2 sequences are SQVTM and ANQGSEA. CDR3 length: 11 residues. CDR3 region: CSVPVGYEQYF. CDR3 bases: TGCAGCGTGCCCGTGGGGTACGAGCAGTACTTC.

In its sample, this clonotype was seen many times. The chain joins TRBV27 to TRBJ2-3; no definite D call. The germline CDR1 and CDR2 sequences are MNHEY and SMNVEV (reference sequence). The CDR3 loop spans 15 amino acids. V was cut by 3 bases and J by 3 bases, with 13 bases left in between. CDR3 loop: CASSLVRRGTDTQYF. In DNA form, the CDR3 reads TGTGCCAGCAGTTTGGTCCGGCGAGGAACAGATACGCAGTATTTT.

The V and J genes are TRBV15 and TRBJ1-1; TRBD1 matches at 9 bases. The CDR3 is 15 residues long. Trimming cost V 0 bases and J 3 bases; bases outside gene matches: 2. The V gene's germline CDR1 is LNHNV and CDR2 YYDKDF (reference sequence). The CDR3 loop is CATSRDRDRDTEAFF. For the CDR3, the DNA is TGTGCCACCAGCAGAGACCGGGACAGGGACACTGAAGCTTTCTTT. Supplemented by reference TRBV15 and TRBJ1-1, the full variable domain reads DAMVIQNPRYQVTQFGKPVTLSCSQTLNHNVMYWYQQKSSQAPKLLFHYYDKDFNNEADTPDNFQSRRPNTSFCFLDIRSPGLGDTAMYLCATSRDRDRDTEAFFGQGTRLTVV.

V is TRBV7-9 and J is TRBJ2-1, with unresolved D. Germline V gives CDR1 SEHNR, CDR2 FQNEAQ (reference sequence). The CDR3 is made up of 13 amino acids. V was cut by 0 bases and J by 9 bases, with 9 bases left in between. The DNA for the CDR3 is TGTGCCAGCAGCTTAGCGGCAGGCCTTGAGCAGTTCTTC. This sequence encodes CASSLAAGLEQFF.

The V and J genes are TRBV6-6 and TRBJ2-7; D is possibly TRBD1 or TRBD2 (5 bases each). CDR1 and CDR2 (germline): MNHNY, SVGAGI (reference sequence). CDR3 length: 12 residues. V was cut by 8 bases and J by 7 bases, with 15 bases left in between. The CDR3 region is CASRTGLGEQYF. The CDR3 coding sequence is TGTGCCAGCCGTACGGGGCTGGGAGAGCAGTACTTC.

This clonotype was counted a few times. In DNA form, the CDR3 reads TGTGCCAGCAGTTACTTGGGGGTCAAGAACACTGAAGCTTTCTTT. It encodes CASSYLGVKNTEAFF. This chain uses TRBV6-2 or TRBV6-3 with TRBJ1-1, with a possible D match to TRBD1 (5 bases). The V end lost 1 base, the J end lost 1 base, and 10 bases lay between the germline ends. This CDR3 contains 15 residues. Germline values: CDR1 MNHEY, CDR2 SVGEGT.

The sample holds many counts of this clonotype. CDR3: CSASVPGRNTEAFF. Here the CDR3 DNA reads TGCAGTGCTAGCGTCCCAGGGAGGAACACTGAAGCTTTCTTT. The chain employs TRBV20-1 and TRBJ1-1; D is perhaps TRBD1 (5 bases). The CDR3 consists of 14 residues. Germline V gene data show CDR1 as DFQATT and CDR2 as SNEGSKA (reference sequence). V was cut by 3 bases and J by 1 base, with 12 bases left in between.

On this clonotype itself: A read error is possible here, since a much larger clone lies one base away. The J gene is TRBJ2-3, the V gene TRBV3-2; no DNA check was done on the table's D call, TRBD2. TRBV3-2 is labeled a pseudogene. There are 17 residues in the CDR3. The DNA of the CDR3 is TGTGCCAGCTGGGAGACCCATCTAGCGGGGAGCACAGATACGCAGTATTTT. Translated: CASWETHLAGSTDTQYF.

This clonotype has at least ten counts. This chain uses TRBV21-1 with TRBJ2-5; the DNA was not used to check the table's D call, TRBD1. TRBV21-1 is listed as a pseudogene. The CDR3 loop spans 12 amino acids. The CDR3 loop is CASTGKEETQYF. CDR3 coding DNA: TGTGCCAGTACCGGGAAAGAAGAGACCCAGTACTTC.

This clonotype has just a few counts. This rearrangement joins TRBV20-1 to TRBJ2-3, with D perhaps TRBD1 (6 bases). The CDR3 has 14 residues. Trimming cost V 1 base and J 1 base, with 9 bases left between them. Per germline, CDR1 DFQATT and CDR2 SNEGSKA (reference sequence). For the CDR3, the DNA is TGCAGTGCTAGAGGGCAGGGGCGCACAGATACGCAGTATTTT. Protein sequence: CSARGQGRTDTQYF.

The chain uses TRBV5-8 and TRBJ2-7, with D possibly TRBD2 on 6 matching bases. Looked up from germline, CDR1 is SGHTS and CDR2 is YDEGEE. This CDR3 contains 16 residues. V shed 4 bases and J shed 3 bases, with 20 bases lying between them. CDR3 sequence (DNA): TGTGCCAGCAGCGTGGCGGCGGGGCTGACGAACTACGAGCAGTACTTC. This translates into CASSVAAGLTNYEQYF.

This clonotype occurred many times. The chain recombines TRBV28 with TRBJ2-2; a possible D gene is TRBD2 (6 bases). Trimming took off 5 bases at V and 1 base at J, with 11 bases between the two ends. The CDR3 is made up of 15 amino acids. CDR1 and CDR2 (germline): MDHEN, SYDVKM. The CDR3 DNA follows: TGTGCCAGCAGTGCAAGACTAGTGAACACCGGGGAGCTGTTTTTT. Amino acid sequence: CASSARLVNTGELFF.

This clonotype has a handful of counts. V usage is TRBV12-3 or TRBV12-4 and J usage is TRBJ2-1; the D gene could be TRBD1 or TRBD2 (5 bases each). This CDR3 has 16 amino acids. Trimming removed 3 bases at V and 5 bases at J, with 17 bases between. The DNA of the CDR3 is TGTGCCAGCAGTTTCGGCGCAGGGAGATACGACAATGAGCAGTTCTTC. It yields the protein CASSFGAGRYDNEQFF.

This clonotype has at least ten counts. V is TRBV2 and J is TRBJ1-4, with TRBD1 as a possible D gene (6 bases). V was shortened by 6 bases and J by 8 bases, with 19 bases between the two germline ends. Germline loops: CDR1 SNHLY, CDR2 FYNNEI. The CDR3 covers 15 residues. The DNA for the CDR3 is TGTGCCAGCAGCGGCACCGGGGGCGCCGAGGAAAAACTGTTTTTT. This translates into CASSGTGGAEEKLFF.

The DNA of the CDR3 is TGTGCCAGCAGCGGCGGACTAGCCTCCTACGAGCAGTACTTC. It specifies CASSGGLASYEQYF. The chain employs TRBV7-9 and TRBJ2-7, with 8 bases aligning to TRBD2. V gave up 5 bases and J gave up 0 bases; unmatched junction bases: 3. Germline CDR1 SEHNR, CDR2 FQNEAQ (reference sequence). CDR3 size: 14 residues.

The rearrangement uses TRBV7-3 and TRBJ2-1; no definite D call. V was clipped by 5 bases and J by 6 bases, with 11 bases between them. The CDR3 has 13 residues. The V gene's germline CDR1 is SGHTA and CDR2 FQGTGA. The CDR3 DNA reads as TGTGCCAGCAGCGGTACTATGAGCAATGAGCAGTTCTTC. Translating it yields CASSGTMSNEQFF. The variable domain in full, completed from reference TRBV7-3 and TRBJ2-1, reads GAGVSQTPSNKVTEKGKYVELRCDPISGHTALYWYRQSLGQGPEFLIYFQGTGAADDSGLPNDRFFAVRPEGSVSTLKIQRTERGDSAVYLCASSGTMSNEQFFGPGTRLTVL.

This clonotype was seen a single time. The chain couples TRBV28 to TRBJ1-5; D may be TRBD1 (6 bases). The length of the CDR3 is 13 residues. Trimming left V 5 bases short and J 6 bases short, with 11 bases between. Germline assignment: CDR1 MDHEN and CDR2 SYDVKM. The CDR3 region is CASSHRASQPQHF. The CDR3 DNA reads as TGTGCCAGCAGTCACAGGGCATCTCAGCCCCAGCATTTT.